The table lists the clone carrying this T cell receptor (beta chain) with many counts. The sample is drawn from a study of T-cell reconstitution after alpha-beta-depleted transplantation in children. V was trimmed by 0 bases and J by 5 bases, leaving 6 bases between them. Per germline, CDR1 SGDLS and CDR2 YYNGEE. The CDR3 loop spans 13 amino acids. The TCRbeta library was prepared with unique molecular identifiers. Each CDR3 protein is one row after TCRdb ran MiXCR on the PCR reads. Of over 200,000 distinct CDR3 sequences in the sample, 8% to 10% were seen once. The material was PBMCs from the stem cell graft donor, obtained from the stem cell graft. The chain couples TRBV9 to TRBJ2-1; D remains ambiguous. The receptor's source is a human donor who donated a stem cell graft to a child with acute lymphoblastic leukemia. CDR3 sequence (DNA): TGTGCCAGCAGCGTAGGGCTACACAATGAGCAGTTCTTC. Translated, it gives CASSVGLHNEQFF.